These 22 T cell receptor beta chains came from one sample sequenced in a study of blood T cell repertoires in COVID-19. Profiling relied on immunoSEQ multiplex PCR, and the TCRdb table lists in-frame clones only, not all of them. The sample has 200,000 to 300,000 clones; around 88% are singletons. Sequencing used PBMCs or T cells enriched from blood (not recorded which). Receptors were obtained from a woman aged 40 to 49 with acute COVID-19.

This clone has only one observation. The rearrangement uses TRBV6-2 or TRBV6-3 and TRBJ2-6, with a tentative D call TRBD2 (6 bases). CDR1 is MNHEY, CDR2 SVGEGT, per germline. V shed 2 bases and J shed 6 bases, with 14 bases lying between them. CDR3 length: 16 residues. In nucleotides, the CDR3 is TGTGCCAGCAGTTACGGGACTCCGAGTACGGCCAACGTCCTGACTTTC. Translated: CASSYGTPSTANVLTF.

The chain uses TRBV4-3 and TRBJ2-1, with 8 bases identical to TRBD1. Germline lookup yields CDR1 LGHNA and CDR2 YSLEER. After removal of 1 base from V and 8 bases from J, the junction contained 4 bases not matched to a gene. CDR3 length: 14 amino acids. CDR3 nucleotides: TGCGCCAGCAGCCAAGGGGCAGGGGGCTATGAGCAGTTCTTC. Translation: CASSQGAGGYEQFF.

DNA of the CDR3: TGTGCCAGCAGCACTACGCCCGCGAGGACTAGCGGGGGCCGCTACAATGAGCAGTTCTTC. This translates into CASSTTPARTSGGRYNEQFF. The chain has TRBV27 and TRBJ2-1; 13 nucleotides line up with TRBD2. Germline-derived CDR1 and CDR2 are MNHEY and SMNVEV (reference sequence). The CDR3 extends over 20 amino acids. After removal of 6 bases from V and 3 bases from J, the junction contained 17 bases not matched to a gene.

The chain uses TRBV10-3 and TRBJ2-5; TRBD2 might be the D (6 bases). V lost 6 bases and J lost 5, with 13 bases in between. The CDR3 covers 13 residues. Germline assignment: CDR1 ENHRY and CDR2 SYGVKD. CDR3 DNA sequence: TGTGCCATCAGCCCCGGGACTGTGGAGACCCAGTACTTC. Residues: CAISPGTVETQYF.

The chain joins TRBV24-1 to TRBJ2-5; 13 bases align to TRBD2. V was clipped by 2 bases and J by 5 bases; unmatched bases: 4. CDR1 and CDR2 from the germline V gene are KGHDR and SFDVKD. The CDR3 length is 16 residues. CDR3: CATSDWTSGGGETQYF. The CDR3 DNA reads TGTGCCACCAGTGATTGGACTAGCGGGGGAGGGGAGACCCAGTACTTC.

J is TRBJ1-6 and V is TRBV5-4; 8 nucleotides align to TRBD1. In germline, CDR1 is SGHNT, CDR2 YYREEE (reference sequence). V lost 4 bases and J lost 5; bases outside the gene matches: 11. The CDR3 loop spans 17 amino acids. CDR3 coding DNA: TGTGCCAGCAGCCTAAGGACAGGGTGGGAAAATAATTCACCCCTCCACTTT. Amino acids: CASSLRTGWENNSPLHF. The entire variable domain, with the rest obtained from reference TRBV5-4 and TRBJ1-6, is as follows: ETGVTQSPTHLIKTRGQQVTLRCSSQSGHNTVSWYQQALGQGPQFIFQYYREEENGRGNFPPRFSGLQFPNYSSELNVNALELDDSALYLCASSLRTGWENNSPLHFGNGTRLTVT.

This chain links TRBV9 with TRBJ1-3, with a weak D call TRBD1 (6 bases). The CDR3 length is 14 residues. V was cut by 5 bases and J by 0 bases, with 9 bases left in between. Germline CDR1 reads SGDLS; CDR2 reads YYNGEE. CDR3 sequence: CASSPDSSGNTIYF. CDR3 DNA sequence: TGTGCCAGCAGTCCGGACAGCTCTGGAAACACCATATATTTT.

In nucleotides, the CDR3 is TGTGCCAGCAGCGCAGAGGTAGGGACCCAGTACTTC. Amino acid sequence: CASSAEVGTQYF. The chain carries TRBV9 and TRBJ2-5; D is uncertain. Germline CDR1 SGDLS, CDR2 YYNGEE. V was clipped by 3 bases and J by 7 bases, with 10 bases between them. The CDR3 consists of 12 residues.

J is TRBJ2-2 and V is TRBV7-2; TRBD2 might be the D (5 bases). CDR3 length equals 15 residues. The V end lost 2 bases, the J end lost 5 bases, and 12 bases lay between the germline ends. Germline CDR1 SGHTA, CDR2 FQGNSA. The chain's CDR3 is CASSLFSGETGELFF. The CDR3 DNA sequence: TGTGCCAGCAGCTTATTTTCCGGGGAAACCGGGGAGCTGTTTTTT.

The chain couples TRBV4-1 to TRBJ2-7; 7 bases fit TRBD2. Germline CDR1 and CDR2: MGHRA and YSYEKL. V gave up 4 bases and J gave up 6 bases; unmatched junction bases: 9. This CDR3 has 14 residues. CDR3 DNA: TGCGCCAGCAGCCTAGGACTAGTTGGGACCGAGCAGTACTTC. Translating it yields CASSLGLVGTEQYF.

The CDR3 DNA reads as TGTGCCAGCCAGAGGTGGGCTGAAGCTTTCTTT. It specifies CASQRWAEAFF. This chain uses TRBV25-1 with TRBJ1-1, with unresolved D. The CDR3 is 11 amino acids. From germline, CDR1 is MGHDK and CDR2 SYGVNS. The V end lost 8 bases, the J end lost 6 bases, and 10 bases lay between the germline ends.

V is TRBV7-9 and J is TRBJ1-2, with D maybe TRBD1 (5 bases). The CDR3 sequence is 14 residues long. The germline V and J ends were trimmed by 5 bases and 8 bases, with 18 bases remaining between them. The V gene's germline CDR1 is SEHNR and CDR2 FQNEAQ (reference sequence). As DNA, the CDR3 is TGTGCCAGCAGCCCAGACAGCGCCTACGTCGGCTACACCTTC. This translates into CASSPDSAYVGYTF.

This chain uses TRBV25-1 with TRBJ1-5; D gene unclear. Germline V lookup: CDR1 MGHDK, CDR2 SYGVNS. Trimming took 3 bases from V and 6 from J, leaving 9 bases between them. The CDR3 length is 13 residues. This CDR3 is CASSDEASQPQHF. As DNA, the CDR3 is TGTGCCAGCAGTGATGAGGCAAGTCAGCCCCAGCATTTT.

The chain is built from TRBV29-1 and TRBJ1-2; no firm D call. Trimming stripped 6 bases from V and 8 bases from J, with 19 bases between. CDR3 length: 13 residues. The germline V gene has CDR1 SQVTM and CDR2 ANQGSEA. CDR3 protein: CSVEPGIYGGYTF. The CDR3, as DNA: TGCAGCGTAGAACCGGGGATCTATGGAGGCTACACCTTC.

V is TRBV4-3 and J is TRBJ1-2; the match to TRBD1 covers 7 bases. Germline-derived CDR1 and CDR2 are LGHNA and YSLEER. This CDR3 comprises 15 residues. The ends lost 1 base at V and 4 bases at J; junction bases unmatched: 6. CDR3 protein: CASSQGPGGIYGYTF. The CDR3 DNA reads TGCGCCAGCAGCCAAGGTCCAGGGGGGATCTATGGCTACACCTTC.

This clone was seen a few times. J is TRBJ1-5 and V is TRBV21-1; the table's TRBD1 call for D was not verified on the DNA. TRBV21-1 is deemed a pseudogene. The CDR3 runs to 16 residues. The CDR3 DNA reads as TGTGCCAGCAGAATCTCAGGGGGAGCGAGCAATCAGCCCCAGCATTTT. It translates to CASRISGGASNQPQHF.

The chain uses TRBV27 and TRBJ1-4; TRBD1 matches 10 bases. The ends lost 1 base at V and 7 bases at J; junction bases unmatched: 6. The length of the CDR3 is 16 residues. Germline CDR1 reads MNHEY; CDR2 reads SMNVEV (reference sequence). The CDR3 DNA reads TGTGCCAGCAGTTTATTCTCCGGGACAGGGGTTGAAAAACTGTTTTTT. Its protein is CASSLFSGTGVEKLFF. Full variable domain (rest looked up from reference TRBV27 and TRBJ1-4): EAQVTQNPRYLITVTGKKLTVTCSQNMNHEYMSWYRQDPGLGLRQIYYSMNVEVTDKGDVPEGYKVSRKEKRNFPLILESPSPNQTSLYFCASSLFSGTGVEKLFFGSGTQLSVL.

The chain carries TRBV18 and TRBJ1-1; D call uncertain. Germline CDR1 is KGHSH and CDR2 is LQKENI. V gave up 4 bases and J gave up 1 base, with 13 bases separating them. CDR3 length equals 15 residues. The CDR3 DNA reads TGTGCCAGCTCACTAAGCGGACCGACGAACACTGAAGCTTTCTTT. Translating it yields CASSLSGPTNTEAFF.

The chain recombines TRBV9 with TRBJ1-2; D call uncertain. The CDR3 has 15 amino acids. Per the germline V gene, CDR1 is SGDLS and CDR2 is YYNGEE. V was cut by 6 bases and J by 2 bases, with 17 bases left in between. CDR3 bases: TGTGCCAGCACCACGAGGGCAGAACAAAACTATGGCTACACCTTC. This sequence encodes CASTTRAEQNYGYTF.

The chain carries TRBV19 and TRBJ2-1; tentatively, D is TRBD2 (6 bases). Trimming removed 3 bases at V and 6 bases at J, with 12 bases between. This CDR3 has 14 amino acids. Germline loops: CDR1 LNHDA, CDR2 SQIVND (reference sequence). The CDR3 here is CASSIGGARNEQFF. The CDR3, as DNA: TGTGCCAGTAGTATTGGAGGGGCGCGCAATGAGCAGTTCTTC.

In this sample, this clone turned up once. The gene calls are TRBV10-3 and TRBJ2-1, with 10 bases identical to TRBD2. Germline CDR1 ENHRY, CDR2 SYGVKD. Trimming took 3 bases from V and 6 from J; bases not matched to a gene: 2. CDR3 size: 14 residues. The CDR3 sequence is CAISELAGPNEQFF. CDR3 bases: TGTGCCATCAGTGAACTAGCGGGACCCAATGAGCAGTTCTTC.

The rearrangement links TRBV28 to TRBJ2-4, with 7 nucleotides matching TRBD2. V gave up 3 bases and J gave up 9 bases; unmatched junction bases: 5. CDR3 length: 13 residues. CDR1 and CDR2 (germline): MDHEN, SYDVKM. CDR3 loop: CASSFGGRGIQYF. The CDR3 DNA reads as TGTGCCAGCAGTTTCGGCGGGAGAGGCATTCAGTACTTC.